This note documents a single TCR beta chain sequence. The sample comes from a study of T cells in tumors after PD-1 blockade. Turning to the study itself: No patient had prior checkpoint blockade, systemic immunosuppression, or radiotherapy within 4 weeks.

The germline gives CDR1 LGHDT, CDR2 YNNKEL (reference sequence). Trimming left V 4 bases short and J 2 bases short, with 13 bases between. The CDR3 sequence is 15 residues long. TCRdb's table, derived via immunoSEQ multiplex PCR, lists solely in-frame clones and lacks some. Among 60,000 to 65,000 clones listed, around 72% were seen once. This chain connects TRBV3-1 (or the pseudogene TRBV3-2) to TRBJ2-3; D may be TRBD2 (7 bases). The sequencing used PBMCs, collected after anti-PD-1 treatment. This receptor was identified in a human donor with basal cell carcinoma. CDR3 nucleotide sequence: TGTGCCAGCAGCCCTAGGGGGGGGTACACAGATACGCAGTATTTT. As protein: CASSPRGGYTDTQYF.